The source of this TCR beta chain is a study of T-cell reconstitution after alpha-beta-depleted transplantation in children. Researchers prepared the TCRbeta library using unique molecular identifiers, the study reports. From the PCR reads, TCRdb called clonotypes with MiXCR, one entry per CDR3 protein. The sample yields 200,000 to 300,000 distinct CDR3 sequences, approximately 12% seen once. The germline gives CDR1 GTSNPN, CDR2 SVGIG (reference sequence). The CDR3 length is 14 residues. J gave up 3 bases and V 2 bases, and 2 bases lay outside the gene matches. The clonotype originates from a human donor who donated a stem cell graft to a child with acute lymphoblastic leukemia. The sample in question was PBMCs from the stem cell graft donor, obtained from the stem cell graft. V gene TRBV30 combines with J gene TRBJ2-3, with 10 nucleotides matching TRBD1. DNA of the CDR3: TGTGCCTGGAGTCCGGGACAGGGGACAGATACGCAGTATTTT. Amino acid sequence: CAWSPGQGTDTQYF.